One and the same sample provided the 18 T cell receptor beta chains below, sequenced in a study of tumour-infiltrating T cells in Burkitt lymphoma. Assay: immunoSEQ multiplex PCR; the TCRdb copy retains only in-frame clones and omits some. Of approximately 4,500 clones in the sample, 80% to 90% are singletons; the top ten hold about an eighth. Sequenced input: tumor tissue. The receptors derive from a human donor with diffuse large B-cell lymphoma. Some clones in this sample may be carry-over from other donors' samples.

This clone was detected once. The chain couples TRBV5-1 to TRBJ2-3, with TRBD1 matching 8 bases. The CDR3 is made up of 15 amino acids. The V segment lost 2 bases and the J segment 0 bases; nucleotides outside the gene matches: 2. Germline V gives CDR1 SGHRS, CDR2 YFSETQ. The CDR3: CASSFGQGSTDTQYF. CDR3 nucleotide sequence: TGCGCCAGCAGCTTTGGACAGGGAAGCACAGATACGCAGTATTTT.

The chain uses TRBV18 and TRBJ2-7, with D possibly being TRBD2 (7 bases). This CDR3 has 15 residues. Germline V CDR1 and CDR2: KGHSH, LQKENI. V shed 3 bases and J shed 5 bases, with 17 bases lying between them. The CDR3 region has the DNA TGTGCCAGCTCACCCTCGTTGGGGGGGCAGAACGAGCAGTACTTC. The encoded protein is CASSPSLGGQNEQYF. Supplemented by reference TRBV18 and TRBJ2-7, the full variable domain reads NAGVMQNPRHLVRRRGQEARLRCSPMKGHSHVYWYRQLPEEGLKFMVYLQKENIIDESGMPKERFSAEFPKEGPSILRIQQVVRGDSAAYFCASSPSLGGQNEQYFGPGTRLTVT.

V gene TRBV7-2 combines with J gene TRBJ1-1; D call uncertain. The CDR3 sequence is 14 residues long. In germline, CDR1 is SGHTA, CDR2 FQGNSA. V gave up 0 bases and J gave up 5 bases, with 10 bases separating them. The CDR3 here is CASSLAGSRTEAFF. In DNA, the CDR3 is TGTGCCAGCAGCTTAGCCGGTTCTCGGACTGAAGCTTTCTTT.

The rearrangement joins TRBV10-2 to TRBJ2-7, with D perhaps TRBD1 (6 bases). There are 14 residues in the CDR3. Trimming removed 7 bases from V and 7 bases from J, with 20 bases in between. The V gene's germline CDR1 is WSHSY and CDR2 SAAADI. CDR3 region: CASKGTPALGEQYF. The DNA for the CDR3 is TGCGCCAGCAAAGGGACACCGGCCTTGGGGGAGCAGTACTTC.

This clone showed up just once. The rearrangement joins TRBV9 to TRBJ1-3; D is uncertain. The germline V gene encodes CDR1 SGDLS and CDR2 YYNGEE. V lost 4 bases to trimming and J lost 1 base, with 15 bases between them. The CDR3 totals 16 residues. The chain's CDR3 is CASSPPVPGSGNTIYF. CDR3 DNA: TGTGCCAGCAGCCCTCCTGTCCCTGGGTCTGGAAACACCATATATTTT.

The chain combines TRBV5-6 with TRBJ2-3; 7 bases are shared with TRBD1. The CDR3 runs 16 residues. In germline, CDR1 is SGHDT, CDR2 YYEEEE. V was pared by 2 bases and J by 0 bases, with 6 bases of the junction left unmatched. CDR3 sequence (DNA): TGTGCCAGCAGCTTACACGGGACAGCTAGCACAGATACGCAGTATTTT. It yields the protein CASSLHGTASTDTQYF. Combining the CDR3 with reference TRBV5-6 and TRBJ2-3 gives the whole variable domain DAGVTQSPTHLIKTRGQQVTLRCSPKSGHDTVSWYQQALGQGPQFIFQYYEEEERQRGNFPDRFSGHQFPNYSSELNVNALLLGDSALYLCASSLHGTASTDTQYFGPGTRLTVL.

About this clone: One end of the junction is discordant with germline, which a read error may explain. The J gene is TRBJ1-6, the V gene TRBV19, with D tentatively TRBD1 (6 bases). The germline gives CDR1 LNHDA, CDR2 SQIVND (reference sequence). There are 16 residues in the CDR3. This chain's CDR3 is CASSPLGRGTTSPLYF. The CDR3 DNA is TGTGCCAGTAGTCCGTTGGGCAGGGGAACAACATCACCCCTCTACTTT.

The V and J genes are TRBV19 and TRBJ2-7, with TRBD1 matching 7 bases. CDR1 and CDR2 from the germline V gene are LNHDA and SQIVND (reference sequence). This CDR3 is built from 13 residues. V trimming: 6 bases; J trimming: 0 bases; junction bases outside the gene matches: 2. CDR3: CASRTGNSYEQYF. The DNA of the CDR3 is TGTGCCAGTAGGACAGGGAACTCCTACGAGCAGTACTTC.

CDR3 region: CASSLPGGDGGELFF. CDR3 coding DNA: TGTGCCAGCAGCTTACCGGGAGGCGATGGCGGGGAGCTGTTTTTT. The gene calls are TRBV7-3 and TRBJ2-2, with 7 bases that match TRBD2. The CDR3 contains 15 residues. The trim removed 2 bases at V and 7 bases at J, leaving 7 bases unmatched. The germline V gene has CDR1 SGHTA and CDR2 FQGTGA.

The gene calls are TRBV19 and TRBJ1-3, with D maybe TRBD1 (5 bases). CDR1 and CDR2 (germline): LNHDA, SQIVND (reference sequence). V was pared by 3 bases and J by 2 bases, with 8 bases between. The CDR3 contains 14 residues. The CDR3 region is CASSMGGPGNTIYF. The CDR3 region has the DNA TGTGCCAGTAGTATGGGGGGACCTGGAAACACCATATATTTT.

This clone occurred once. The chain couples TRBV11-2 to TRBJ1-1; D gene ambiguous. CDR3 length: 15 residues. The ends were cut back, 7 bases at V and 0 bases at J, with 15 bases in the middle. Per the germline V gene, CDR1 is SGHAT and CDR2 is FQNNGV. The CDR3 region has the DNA TGTGCCAGCACCCCGGACCTGAGGATGAACACTGAAGCTTTCTTT. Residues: CASTPDLRMNTEAFF.

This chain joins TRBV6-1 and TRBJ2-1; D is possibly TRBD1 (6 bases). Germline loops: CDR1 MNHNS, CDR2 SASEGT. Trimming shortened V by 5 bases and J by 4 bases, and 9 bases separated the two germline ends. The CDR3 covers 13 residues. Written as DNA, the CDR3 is TGTGCCAGCAGTTGGGACAATTACAATGAGCAGTTCTTC. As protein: CASSWDNYNEQFF.

The CDR3 loop reads CASRWRDGNYGYTF. In DNA, the CDR3 is TGTGCCAGTAGGTGGAGGGACGGCAACTATGGCTACACCTTC. The gene calls are TRBV19 and TRBJ1-2; possibly TRBD1 for D (5 bases). Between the trimmed V and J ends, which lost 6 bases and 2 bases, there was a span of 13 bases. CDR3 size: 14 residues. Looked up from germline, CDR1 is LNHDA and CDR2 is SQIVND (reference sequence).

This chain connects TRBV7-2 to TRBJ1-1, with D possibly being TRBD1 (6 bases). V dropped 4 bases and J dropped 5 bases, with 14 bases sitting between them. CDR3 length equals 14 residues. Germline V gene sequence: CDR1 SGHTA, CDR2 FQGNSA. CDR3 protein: CASSSRGLGTEAFF. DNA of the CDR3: TGTGCCAGCAGCTCAAGGGGGTTAGGGACTGAAGCTTTCTTT.

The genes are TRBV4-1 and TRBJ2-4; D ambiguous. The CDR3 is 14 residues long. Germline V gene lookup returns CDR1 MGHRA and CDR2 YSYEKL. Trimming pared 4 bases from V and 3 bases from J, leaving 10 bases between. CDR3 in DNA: TGCGCCAGCAGCCCCAGACTTGGCAAAAACATTCAGTACTTC. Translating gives CASSPRLGKNIQYF.

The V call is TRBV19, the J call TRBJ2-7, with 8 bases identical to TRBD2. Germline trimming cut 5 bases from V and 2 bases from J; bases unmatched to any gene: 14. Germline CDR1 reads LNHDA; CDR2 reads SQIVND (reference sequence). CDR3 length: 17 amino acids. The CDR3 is CASSPRGSGGRTYEQYF. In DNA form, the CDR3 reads TGTGCCAGTAGTCCTCGGGGGTCTGGCGGGAGGACCTACGAGCAGTACTTC.

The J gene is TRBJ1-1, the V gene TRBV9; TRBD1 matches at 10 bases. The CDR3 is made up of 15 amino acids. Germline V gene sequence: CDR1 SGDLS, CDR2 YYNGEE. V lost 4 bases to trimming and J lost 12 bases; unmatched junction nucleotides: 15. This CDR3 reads CASSPSNGQGVATFF. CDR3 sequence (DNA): TGTGCCAGCAGCCCCTCAAATGGACAGGGGGTTGCTACTTTCTTT.

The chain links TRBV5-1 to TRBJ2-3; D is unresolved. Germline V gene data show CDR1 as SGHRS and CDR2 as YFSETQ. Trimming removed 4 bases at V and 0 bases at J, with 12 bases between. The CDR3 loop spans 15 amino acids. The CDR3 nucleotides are TGCGCCAGCAGCCCTACAGCCGCTAGCACAGATACGCAGTATTTT. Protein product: CASSPTAASTDTQYF.